Presented here are 21 T cell receptor beta chains from one specimen sequenced in a study of T cell responses to AZD1222 COVID-19 vaccine. Using immunoSEQ multiplex PCR, the repertoire was profiled, and TCRdb retains in-frame clones only, with some absent. The sample has around 110,000 clones, 80% to 90% seen once. This specimen consisted of peripheral blood, obtained on day 0 of AZD1222 vaccination. These receptors all come from an adult in good health.

The rearrangement links TRBV7-2 to TRBJ1-2; 7 bases fit TRBD1. J lost 7 bases, V lost 1 base, and 9 bases had no gene match. CDR1 and CDR2 (germline): SGHTA, FQGNSA. This CDR3 spans 15 amino acids. CDR3 nucleotide sequence: TGTGCCAGCAGCTTAGGAGCAGGGGGTAGTAGTGGCTACACCTTC. This codes for CASSLGAGGSSGYTF.

The chain links TRBV4-3 to TRBJ1-4; possible D gene TRBD1, 5 bases. V lost 4 bases and J lost 0, with 9 bases in between. This CDR3 comprises 15 residues. The V gene's germline CDR1 is LGHNA and CDR2 YSLEER. DNA for the CDR3: TGCGCCAGCAGCCGCCTGACAGCAACTAATGAAAAACTGTTTTTT. Its translation: CASSRLTATNEKLFF.

The rearrangement joins TRBV28 to TRBJ2-7; no clear D. From germline, CDR1 is MDHEN and CDR2 SYDVKM. The length of the CDR3 is 13 residues. The V and J ends lost 6 bases and 5 bases respectively, with 14 bases between them. The CDR3, as DNA: TGTGCCAGCAGATTACAGTCCCCCCACGAGCAGTACTTC. It translates to CASRLQSPHEQYF.

The chain is built from TRBV6-5 and TRBJ2-7, with 12 bases matching TRBD2. V lost 7 bases, J lost 5 bases, and 6 bases stayed unmatched. Germline CDR1 is MNHEY and CDR2 is SVGAGI. The CDR3 totals 14 residues. This CDR3 is CASNRLAGADEQYF. CDR3 nucleotide sequence: TGTGCCAGCAACCGACTAGCGGGAGCTGACGAGCAGTACTTC.

The count of this clone is one. The chain is built from TRBV28 and TRBJ1-2; D is perhaps TRBD1 (6 bases). The CDR3 totals 15 residues. V was cut by 5 bases and J by 7 bases, with 20 bases left in between. Germline CDR1 is MDHEN and CDR2 is SYDVKM. The CDR3, as DNA: TGTGCCAGCAGTCCCGGGACACACCAAGGAAGTGGCTACACCTTC. Translated: CASSPGTHQGSGYTF.

J is TRBJ1-3 and V is TRBV6-2 or TRBV6-3; D may be TRBD1 (5 bases). The CDR3 covers 15 residues. V shed 4 bases and J shed 0 bases, with 10 bases lying between them. Germline CDR1 is MNHEY and CDR2 is SVGEGT. The CDR3 nucleotides read TGTGCCAGCAGTTCTTGGGACTTCTCTGGAAACACCATATATTTT. As protein: CASSSWDFSGNTIYF.

The V and J genes are TRBV29-1 and TRBJ1-1; D is uncertain. V lost 4 bases and J 1 base, leaving 10 bases between the germline ends. The CDR3 spans 13 residues. The germline V gene has CDR1 SQVTM and CDR2 ANQGSEA. CDR3 region: CSVVVLPNTEAFF. The CDR3 region has the DNA TGCAGCGTTGTGGTTCTGCCGAACACTGAAGCTTTCTTT.

J is TRBJ2-6 and V is TRBV7-2; 12 bases map to TRBD2. The V and J ends lost 4 bases and 0 bases, in that order; junction bases with no gene match: 7. This CDR3 is 19 amino acids long. CDR1 is SGHTA, CDR2 FQGNSA, per germline. CDR3 sequence (DNA): TGTGCCAGCAGCTCGACTAGCGGGGGCTCTCTCTCTGGGGCCAACGTCCTGACTTTC. The encoded protein is CASSSTSGGSLSGANVLTF.

This clone occurred a few times. The V gene is TRBV5-1, the J gene TRBJ2-5; tentatively, D is TRBD1 (6 bases). The CDR3 is made up of 14 amino acids. Per the germline V gene, CDR1 is SGHRS and CDR2 is YFSETQ. Trimming stripped 2 bases from V and 6 bases from J, with 14 bases between. CDR3 coding DNA: TGCGCCAGCAGCTTCCAGACAGGTTCACAGACCCAGTACTTC. Its translation is CASSFQTGSQTQYF.

The rearrangement uses TRBV2 and TRBJ2-7; weak D call: TRBD1 (6 bases). V was clipped by 5 bases and J by 2 bases, with 10 bases between them. The germline V gene encodes CDR1 SNHLY and CDR2 FYNNEI. This CDR3 comprises 13 residues. The CDR3 protein is CASSQTGTYEQYF. DNA for the CDR3: TGTGCCAGCAGTCAGACAGGCACCTACGAGCAGTACTTC.

The V call is TRBV9, the J call TRBJ1-6; unclear D gene. The CDR3 is 16 residues long. Deletions cut 0 bases from V and 0 bases from J, with 7 bases between. Germline V gene sequence: CDR1 SGDLS, CDR2 YYNGEE. The CDR3 region has the DNA TGTGCCAGCAGCGTAGCGGGGAGCTCCTATAATTCACCCCTCCACTTT. Translated, it gives CASSVAGSSYNSPLHF.

V usage is TRBV6-4 and J usage is TRBJ1-5; no clear D. Germline CDR1 reads MRHNA; CDR2 reads SNTAGT. V lost 5 bases and J lost 1, with 6 bases in between. The CDR3 is 13 residues long. CDR3 amino acids: CASSRDSNQPQHF. In DNA, the CDR3 is TGTGCCAGCAGTCGTGACAGCAATCAGCCCCAGCATTTT.

This chain joins TRBV7-9 and TRBJ2-3; D is perhaps TRBD2 (6 bases). The CDR3 has 15 amino acids. The ends were cut back, 5 bases at V and 2 bases at J, with 14 bases in the middle. Germline V gene lookup returns CDR1 SEHNR and CDR2 FQNEAQ (reference sequence). The CDR3 reads CASSPPGTATDTQYF. The CDR3 coding sequence is TGTGCCAGCAGCCCCCCGGGGACTGCCACAGATACGCAGTATTTT.

The chain carries TRBV7-2 and TRBJ2-1; tentatively, D is TRBD1 (6 bases). V dropped 5 bases and J dropped 10 bases, with 15 bases sitting between them. Looked up from germline, CDR1 is SGHTA and CDR2 is FQGNSA. The CDR3 runs to 13 residues. The CDR3 loop reads CASSLAEGVEQFF. The CDR3 region has the DNA TGTGCCAGCAGCCTGGCAGAGGGGGTGGAGCAGTTCTTC.

The CDR3 DNA reads TGTGCCAGCAGCCACGGAACAGGGCCCCTCTCTGGAAACACCATATATTTT. It yields the protein CASSHGTGPLSGNTIYF. This chain uses TRBV4-2 with TRBJ1-3; weak D call: TRBD1 (6 bases). The V gene's germline CDR1 is LGHNA and CDR2 YNFKEQ. V lost 3 bases and J lost 0, with 15 bases in between. The CDR3 runs 17 residues.

This chain links TRBV5-1 with TRBJ1-1; TRBD1 is a possible D gene (6 bases). Germline loops: CDR1 SGHRS, CDR2 YFSETQ. This CDR3 comprises 13 residues. The ends were cut back, 0 bases at V and 9 bases at J, with 12 bases in the middle. The CDR3 region is CASSLAGGDQAFF. The CDR3 DNA sequence: TGCGCCAGCAGCTTGGCGGGGGGCGATCAAGCTTTCTTT.

The chain is built from TRBV10-3 and TRBJ2-5, with TRBD1 as a possible D gene (6 bases). Germline CDR1 reads ENHRY; CDR2 reads SYGVKD. The V end lost 2 bases, the J end lost 1 base, and 11 bases lay between the germline ends. The CDR3 contains 15 residues. CDR3 coding DNA: TGTGCCATCAGTGAGGGACAGCCCTCCCAAGAGACCCAGTACTTC. This encodes CAISEGQPSQETQYF.

The gene calls are TRBV18 and TRBJ1-2, with 9 positions matching TRBD1. From germline, CDR1 is KGHSH and CDR2 LQKENI. This CDR3 comprises 15 residues. With V trimmed by 3 bases and J by 8 bases, 10 bases remained unmatched. The CDR3 protein is CASSPLDRGGGGYTF. CDR3 nucleotide sequence: TGTGCCAGCTCACCCCTTGACAGGGGGGGAGGCGGCTACACCTTC.

V is TRBV6-6 and J is TRBJ2-7; TRBD2 aligns across 7 bases. Germline V gives CDR1 MNHNY, CDR2 SVGAGI (reference sequence). This CDR3 is built from 14 residues. V was clipped by 6 bases and J by 2 bases; unmatched bases: 7. The CDR3 coding sequence is TGTGCCAGCAGCCGGGGGGACTATCCCTACGAGCAGTACTTC. Amino acids: CASSRGDYPYEQYF.

J is TRBJ1-1 and V is TRBV9; no firm D call. The CDR3 spans 13 residues. Looked up from germline, CDR1 is SGDLS and CDR2 is YYNGEE. V dropped 3 bases and J dropped 3 bases, with 9 bases sitting between them. This CDR3 reads CASSADWYTEAFF. In DNA, the CDR3 is TGTGCCAGCAGCGCGGACTGGTACACTGAAGCTTTCTTT. The full variable domain, its missing parts supplied by reference TRBV9 and TRBJ1-1, is DSGVTQTPKHLITATGQRVTLRCSPRSGDLSVYWYQQSLDQGLQFLIQYYNGEERAKGNILERFSAQQFPDLHSELNLSSLELGDSALYFCASSADWYTEAFFGQGTRLTVV.

This clone was seen once. The chain has TRBV3-1 (or the pseudogene TRBV3-2) and TRBJ1-2; TRBD1 is a possible D gene (5 bases). The CDR3 covers 15 residues. In germline, CDR1 is LGHDT, CDR2 YNNKEL (reference sequence). Trimming cost V 4 bases and J 4 bases, with 16 bases left between them. The CDR3 DNA reads TGTGCCAGCAGCCCCCTGAGGGGCGAAGTCTATGGCTACACCTTC. It specifies CASSPLRGEVYGYTF.